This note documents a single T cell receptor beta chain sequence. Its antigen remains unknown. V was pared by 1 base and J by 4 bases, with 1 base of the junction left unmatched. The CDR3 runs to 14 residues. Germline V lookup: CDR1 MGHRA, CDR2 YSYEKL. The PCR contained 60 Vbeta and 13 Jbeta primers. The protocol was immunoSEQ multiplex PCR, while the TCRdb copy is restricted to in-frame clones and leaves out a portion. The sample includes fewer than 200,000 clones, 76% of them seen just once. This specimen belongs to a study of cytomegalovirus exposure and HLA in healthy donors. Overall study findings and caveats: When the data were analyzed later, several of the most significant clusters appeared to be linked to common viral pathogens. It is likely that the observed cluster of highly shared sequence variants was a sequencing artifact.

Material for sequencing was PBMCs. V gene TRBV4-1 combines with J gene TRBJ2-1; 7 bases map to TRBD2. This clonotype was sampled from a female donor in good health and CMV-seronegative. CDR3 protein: CASSQAGGYNEQFF. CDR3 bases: TGCGCCAGCAGCCAAGCGGGGGGATACAATGAGCAGTTCTTC.